This T cell receptor (beta chain) is from a study of identical twins (dated by TCRdb to between 2015 and 2016). Context from the whole study: TCR alpha and beta repertoires from monozygotic twins, unrelated adults of various ages and cord blood were deep-sequenced to test whether fetal clonotypes persist. To rule out contamination, replicate twin experiments were performed at different times with different library preparation protocols.

From its cysteine to its phenylalanine, the CDR3 spans 13 amino acids. The read is trimmed to its CDR3 DNA, 39 bases read in frame from base 1. The germline V gene specifies SGHTA as CDR1 and FQGNSA as CDR2. Here V drops 5 bases and J drops 5 bases, and the junction holds 2 bases not matched to any gene. Broad study findings and their caveats: Out-of-frame TCR alpha sharing in monozygotic twins was systematically underestimated by recombination models, whereas sharing between unrelated individuals was in agreement with the recombination models. Fewer insertions were carried by abundant cord blood beta clonotypes, a similar but weaker trend appeared in young adult naive repertoires, and no such trend appeared in memory repertoires. Conclusions relied on cross-sectional statistical analysis, since the same donors could not be followed over many years. In beta out-of-frame sequences, excess twin sharing was weaker, because having fewer shared sequences lowered the signal-to-noise ratio. Invariant T cells such as MAIT and iNKT could partly confound zero-insertion analyses, though diverse VJ usage argued against this for most clonotypes. Out-of-frame TCR alpha sequences shared between twins showed an excess of low generation-probability sequences compared with coincidental sharing between unrelated individuals.

Libraries came from 5' RACE. Data came from an Illumina HiSeq 2000. Template switching added a universal primer binding site, and the final cDNA carried a unique molecular identifier that allowed TCR cDNA molecules to be counted accurately. First-strand cDNA for TCR alpha and beta chains was synthesized from specific primers in the conserved constant-segment region. To control for contamination, each cDNA library was double barcoded with a SMART-Mk sample barcode plus Illumina barcodes. TruSeq adapter sequences, together with Illumina sample barcodes, were added in two successive PCR steps. The Illumina HiSeq platform was used with custom primers to sequence TCR alpha and beta cDNA libraries. Per the authors' processing: MiGEC was used to process raw reads and extract unique molecular identifiers, and MiXCR was used to find CDR3 positions. Recombination models were inferred per individual with the repgenHMM and IGoR tools using an EM algorithm. Shared clonotypes were analyzed with the tcR package in R, and sharing was normalized by the product of cloneset sizes. Out-of-frame nonproductive sequences were analyzed to study raw recombination free of thymic and clonal selection effects. TCRdb itself trimmed the public reads at Q25 with fastp, ran MiXCR and retained productive beta chains. CDR3 protein sequences are deduplicated, and each keeps its most common genes and DNA. Clone size and V and J calls follow TCRdb, not the original study. The sample data list about 520,000 distinct CDR3 sequences, and less than 25% of these were observed just once. The ten largest clones represent under 0.95% of the sample.

Details on this clonotype: Which antigen it targets is not known. No clone much larger than this one lies a single base away; base qualities are absent.

All donors were healthy Caucasians. The twin cohort consisted of three pairs of female monozygotic twins, all aged about 18 to 29 years. CD4+ and CD8+ T cell populations were isolated with positive isolation kits from Invitrogen. The same specimen was also included in a second study, on T cells expressing NK-cell markers. As that second study puts it: In sorted CD3+CD56+NKG2C+, CD3+CD56+NKG2C- and CD3+CD56-NKG2C+ T-cell subsets from eight donors, TCR beta-chain repertoires were profiled. Among the eight sequenced donors, only one was HCMV-seronegative, while the other seven were HCMV-seropositive. In several experiments an anti-gammadeltaTCR antibody was added to restrict sorting to alphabetaTCR-expressing T cells. In several donors, the dominant CD3+CD56+NKG2C+ clonotypes were found to rank among the top 10 CD8+ clonotypes and to make up roughly 1.0-7.5% of CD8+ T cells. Those dominant clonotypes were again the most abundant among CD3+CD56-NKG2C+ cells in a few donors, at roughly 28.3-60.1%. It remained unclear whether the expanded NKG2C-expressing T cell clones were specific for HCMV antigens. The study sequenced eight donors, all healthy volunteers chosen at random: three men and five women. To determine HCMV serostatus, a commercial ELISA kit was used to detect HCMV-specific IgG in serum. MIGEC handled demultiplexing of the reads and grouping by UMI, while MiTCR was used to assemble and quantify clonotypes. Only TCR cDNA sequences supported by at least two reads were kept to exclude erroneous sequences. The tcR package was used for downstream repertoire analysis, with clonotypes matched between fractions based on CDR3 nucleotide sequence plus V segment. Antigen specificity was annotated against VDJdb with VDJmatch, allowing one amino acid substitution in CDR3.

This receptor chain uses TRBV7-2 and TRBJ2-1, with TRBD2 identical over 8 junction bases. The clonotype comes from a woman aged 18-29 years in good health. Sequenced material: CD4+ T cells sorted from blood. The DNA is as follows: TGTGCCAGCAGCCGGACTAGCAACAATGAGCAGTTCTTC. The encoded protein is CASSRTSNNEQFF.